This T cell receptor (beta chain) originates from a study of OX40 agonist ivuxolimab in advanced cancers. At the level of the study: Participants could have had prior anti-PD-1, anti-PD-L1 or anti-CTLA-4 therapy, and less than 45% had some.

This table comes from immunoSEQ multiplex PCR, and its TCRdb copy is limited to in-frame clones, with some not included. The repertoire includes about 77,000 clones, 81% of them detected once, and about 4.9% sits in the top ten. This sequence originates from an adult with an advanced solid tumor such as melanoma, head and neck, liver or kidney cancer. Here the sequenced sample was CD4+ or CD8+ T cells sorted from blood, taken in a trial of the OX40 agonist ivuxolimab.

As DNA, the CDR3 is TGTGCCAGCAGCCAAGAAGACAGCCGCTGGGAGCTGTTTTTT. Amino acids: CASSQEDSRWELFF. This rearrangement joins TRBV14 to TRBJ2-2; TRBD1 is a possible D gene (5 bases). V was clipped by 0 bases and J by 9 bases, with 11 bases between them. The CDR3 runs 14 residues. The germline gives CDR1 SGHDN, CDR2 FVKESK.